The clone carrying this TCR beta chain was picked up a small number of times. The sample belongs to a study of T-cell reconstitution after alpha-beta-depleted transplantation in children. Preparing the TCRbeta library involved the use of unique molecular identifiers. Via MiXCR, TCRdb re-called the PCR reads, giving one row per CDR3 protein. Altogether some 500,000 distinct CDR3 sequences are present, approximately 20% being singletons, with the ten largest covering 2.5% to 3.5%. V dropped 5 bases and J dropped 0 bases, with 14 bases sitting between them. Germline-derived CDR1 and CDR2 are LNHDA and SQIVND (reference sequence). The CDR3 sequence is 16 residues long.

The origin of this receptor is a human donor who donated a stem cell graft to a child with acute lymphoblastic leukemia. This chain links TRBV19 with TRBJ1-5; D is undetermined. The specimen was PBMCs from the stem cell graft donor, collected from the stem cell graft. CDR3 DNA sequence: TGTGCCAGTAGTCTCCGACGGTCGTATAGCAATCAGCCCCAGCATTTT. This translates into CASSLRRSYSNQPQHF. Based on the CDR3 plus reference TRBV19 and TRBJ1-5, the full variable domain is DGGITQSPKYLFRKEGQNVTLSCEQNLNHDAMYWYRQDPGQGLRLIYYSQIVNDFQKGDIAEGYSVSREKKESFPLTVTSAQKNPTAFYLCASSLRRSYSNQPQHFGDGTRLSIL.